This paragraph covers one T cell receptor (beta chain) sequence. Only in-frame clones appear in the TCRdb table, and some are missing; sequencing was by immunoSEQ multiplex PCR. This repertoire shows roughly 190,000 clones, around 80% found once; its top ten account for around 14%. The data derive from a study of blood T cell repertoires in COVID-19. This TCR was recovered from a man younger than 40 with active or convalescent COVID-19. The sample comprised peripheral blood.

The CDR3 sequence: CASSFLPLAGGSYNEQFF. DNA of the CDR3: TGTGCCAGCAGCTTTCTCCCTCTAGCGGGGGGCTCCTACAATGAGCAGTTCTTC. The chain is built from TRBV7-9 and TRBJ2-1; 11 positions agree with TRBD2. Germline assignment: CDR1 SEHNR and CDR2 FQNEAQ (reference sequence). With 3 bases clipped from V and 0 bases from J, the junction kept 7 bases outside the gene matches. This CDR3 is 18 amino acids long.